A selection of T cell receptor beta chains follows, all from one sample in a study of blood T cell repertoires in COVID-19. Repertoires were generated with immunoSEQ multiplex PCR, while TCRdb's copy carries only in-frame clones and drops some. In the table there are some 150,000 clones, roughly 90% of which are singletons. Sequencing was done on a sample of peripheral blood. The receptors shown here come from a woman aged 50 to 60 with acute or convalescent COVID-19. Each CDR3 is given with its conserved first and last residue. D genes are given only for firm matches. Clone size is given for some rows only: seen once, a few or many times, or a class if the clone is expanded.

D gene: TRBD2
V gene: TRBV11-3
clone size: .
J gene: TRBJ2-1
CDR3 DNA: TGTGCCAGCAGCTTAGGCAGCGGGATCTCCTACAATGAGCAGTTCTTC
CDR3 protein: CASSLGSGISYNEQFF

D gene: TRBD1
V gene: TRBV4-3
clone size: .
J gene: TRBJ2-7
CDR3 DNA: TGCGCCAGCAGCCAAGGATTTCAGGGGGCTACCTACGAGCAGTACTTC
CDR3 protein: CASSQGFQGATYEQYF

D gene: TRBD1
V gene: TRBV9
clone size: few
J gene: TRBJ2-2
CDR3 DNA: TGTGCCAGCAGCTCCCGGACAGGGCCCCAGAACACCGGGGAGCTGTTTTTT
CDR3 protein: CASSSRTGPQNTGELFF

D gene: .
V gene: TRBV21-1
clone size: .
J gene: TRBJ1-2
CDR3 DNA: .
CDR3 protein: CASSKVGQGALYYGYTF

D gene: TRBD1
V gene: TRBV5-8
clone size: .
J gene: TRBJ1-1
CDR3 DNA: TGTGCCAGCAACCAACAGGGGCCGAACACTGAAGCTTTCTTT
CDR3 protein: CASNQQGPNTEAFF

D gene: .
V gene: TRBV2
clone size: .
J gene: TRBJ2-7
CDR3 DNA: TGTGCCAGCACGTACGGTTCCTACGAGCAGTACTTC
CDR3 protein: CASTYGSYEQYF

D gene: TRBD1
V gene: TRBV6-2/TRBV6-3
clone size: .
J gene: TRBJ1-5
CDR3 DNA: TGTGCCAGCAGTACCGAAGGGGGCCCATATCAGCCCCAGCATTTT
CDR3 protein: CASSTEGGPYQPQHF

D gene: .
V gene: TRBV27
clone size: .
J gene: TRBJ2-7
CDR3 DNA: TGTGCCAGCAGTTTGCGGGGAGCCTCCTACGAGCAGTACTTC
CDR3 protein: CASSLRGASYEQYF

D gene: .
V gene: TRBV18
clone size: .
J gene: TRBJ2-5
CDR3 DNA: TGTGCCAGCTCACCATCTCCTTTAGAGACCCAGTACTTC
CDR3 protein: CASSPSPLETQYF

D gene: .
V gene: TRBV28
clone size: .
J gene: TRBJ1-2
CDR3 DNA: TGTGTCAGCAGTTTGGGGTTTAGTTTGGGGCGACGAGATGGCTACACCTTC
CDR3 protein: CVSSLGFSLGRRDGYTF

D gene: TRBD1
V gene: TRBV18
clone size: .
J gene: TRBJ2-1
CDR3 DNA: TGTGCCAGCTCAGGGACAGGCAATGAGCAGTTCTTC
CDR3 protein: CASSGTGNEQFF

D gene: .
V gene: TRBV27
clone size: once
J gene: TRBJ2-2
CDR3 DNA: TGTGCCAGCAGTCCCTGGGGGCGGGCGATGAACACCGGGGAGCTGTTTTTT
CDR3 protein: CASSPWGRAMNTGELFF

D gene: TRBD1
V gene: TRBV5-1
clone size: .
J gene: TRBJ2-3
CDR3 DNA: TGCGCCAGCAGCTCGGGACAGCCGACAGATACGCAGTATTTT
CDR3 protein: CASSSGQPTDTQYF

D gene: .
V gene: TRBV11-3
clone size: .
J gene: TRBJ2-7
CDR3 DNA: TGTGCCAGCAGCTTAGACCCCAAACTAGTTCGGGAGCAGTACTTC
CDR3 protein: CASSLDPKLVREQYF

D gene: .
V gene: TRBV11-2
clone size: .
J gene: TRBJ2-2
CDR3 DNA: TGTGCCAGCAGTAGAGACTCTCGTTATAACACCGGGGAGCTGTTTTTT
CDR3 protein: CASSRDSRYNTGELFF

D gene: .
V gene: TRBV12-3/TRBV12-4
clone size: .
J gene: TRBJ1-2
CDR3 DNA: TGTGCCAGCAGTTTAGGTCCAGGAGGCTACACCTTC
CDR3 protein: CASSLGPGGYTF

D gene: .
V gene: TRBV7-9
clone size: few
J gene: TRBJ1-5
CDR3 DNA: TGTGCCAGCAGCTTAGACCAGGGGTCGGCTCAGCCCCAGCATTTT
CDR3 protein: CASSLDQGSAQPQHF

D gene: .
V gene: TRBV1
clone size: .
J gene: TRBJ2-2
CDR3 DNA: TGCACCGGGGAGGGCCGAAACACCGGGGAGCTGTTTTTT
CDR3 protein: CTGEGRNTGELFF

D gene: TRBD1
V gene: TRBV9
clone size: .
J gene: TRBJ2-7
CDR3 DNA: TGTGCCAGCAGCCCAGTCCAGGGGGCAGGCGAGCAGTACTTC
CDR3 protein: CASSPVQGAGEQYF

D gene: TRBD1
V gene: TRBV5-1
clone size: .
J gene: TRBJ2-7
CDR3 DNA: TGCGCCAGCAGCTGGGGACCGGGACAGGGCCTCTACGAGCAGTACTTC
CDR3 protein: CASSWGPGQGLYEQYF

D gene: TRBD2
V gene: TRBV6-4
clone size: .
J gene: TRBJ2-3
CDR3 DNA: TGTGCCAGCCAATTACTAGCGGGAGGGCCTCCAGATACGCAGTATTTT
CDR3 protein: CASQLLAGGPPDTQYF

D gene: TRBD1
V gene: TRBV18
clone size: .
J gene: TRBJ1-1
CDR3 DNA: TGTGCCAGCTCACCAAACAGGGGTACTGAAGCTTTCTTT
CDR3 protein: CASSPNRGTEAFF

D gene: .
V gene: TRBV5-6
clone size: .
J gene: TRBJ1-5
CDR3 DNA: TGTGCCAGCAGCCCTGGACCGGAGAGGGAGCCCCAGCATTTT
CDR3 protein: CASSPGPEREPQHF

D gene: .
V gene: TRBV28
clone size: .
J gene: TRBJ1-1
CDR3 DNA: TGTGCCAGCAGTCTTCACGGGAAAGCTTTCTTT
CDR3 protein: CASSLHGKAFF

D gene: .
V gene: TRBV30
clone size: .
J gene: TRBJ1-1
CDR3 DNA: TGTGCCTGGAGTCCGTCGCGGGGCGGAGGAGGCACTGAAGCTTTCTTT
CDR3 protein: CAWSPSRGGGGTEAFF

D gene: TRBD1
V gene: TRBV5-4
clone size: .
J gene: TRBJ2-1
CDR3 DNA: TGTGCCAGCAGCCAGTCGGGACAGGGATTCTACAATGAGCAGTTCTTC
CDR3 protein: CASSQSGQGFYNEQFF

D gene: .
V gene: TRBV18
clone size: .
J gene: TRBJ1-1
CDR3 DNA: TGTGCCAGCTCACCGGTGGAAGGAGCTGAAGCTTTCTTT
CDR3 protein: CASSPVEGAEAFF

D gene: .
V gene: TRBV10-3
clone size: once
J gene: TRBJ2-1
CDR3 DNA: TGTGCCATCAGTGCGAGGGTGGAAGAGCACAATGAGCAGTTCTTC
CDR3 protein: CAISARVEEHNEQFF

D gene: .
V gene: TRBV12-1
clone size: .
J gene: TRBJ2-1
CDR3 DNA: .
CDR3 protein: CASSFLWWLRVDEQFF